A single sample gave rise to the 13 T cell receptor beta chains below, sequenced in a study of control samples from healthy donors and cancer patients. The assay was immunoSEQ multiplex PCR, and TCRdb's table has in-frame clones only and misses some. The table has about 220,000 clones, 90% to 95% seen once. Sequencing was done on a sample of blood. The receptors were sampled from a man aged 50-59 years in good health.

This clone was seen a single time. The rearrangement links TRBV27 to TRBJ1-5, with D maybe TRBD1 (6 bases). The CDR3 is 13 residues long. V lost 6 bases and J 2 bases, leaving 8 bases between the germline ends. Looked up from germline, CDR1 is MNHEY and CDR2 is SMNVEV (reference sequence). The chain's CDR3 is CASSRTGNQPQHF. In DNA form, the CDR3 reads TGTGCCAGCAGCCGGACAGGCAATCAGCCCCAGCATTTT.

The chain links TRBV18 to TRBJ1-5; 9 positions agree with TRBD1. The V gene end was trimmed by 6 bases and the J gene end by 5 bases; junction bases not matched to a gene: 8. Germline CDR1 is KGHSH and CDR2 is LQKENI. The CDR3 sequence is 15 residues long. This CDR3 reads CASSLGQGSYQPQHF. The CDR3 nucleotides read TGTGCCAGCTCCCTCGGACAGGGGTCTTATCAGCCCCAGCATTTT.

This clone was detected only once. The chain couples TRBV3-1 (or the pseudogene TRBV3-2) to TRBJ2-3; 7 bases align to TRBD2. Germline values: CDR1 LGHDT, CDR2 YNNKEL (reference sequence). V lost 7 bases to trimming and J lost 2 bases; unmatched junction nucleotides: 12. The length of the CDR3 is 16 residues. The CDR3 coding sequence is TGTGCCAGCACCCCGTATGGGGGGGGGAACACAGATACGCAGTATTTT. It specifies CASTPYGGGNTDTQYF.

V usage is TRBV6-5 and J usage is TRBJ1-2; no firm D call. The germline V gene encodes CDR1 MNHEY and CDR2 SVGAGI. This CDR3 region has 12 residues. Trimming took 6 bases from V and 7 from J, leaving 12 bases between them. The CDR3 DNA reads as TGTGCCAGCAGCTTCAAGAGAGGTGGCTACACCTTC. It translates to CASSFKRGGYTF.

The chain employs TRBV10-2 and TRBJ1-2; 8 nucleotides agree with TRBD1. V dropped 2 bases and J dropped 4; count of bases not matched to a gene: 3. The germline V gene encodes CDR1 WSHSY and CDR2 SAAADI. CDR3 length: 14 residues. The CDR3 region is CASSENRGVYGYTF. The CDR3 DNA reads as TGCGCCAGCAGTGAGAACAGGGGGGTCTATGGCTACACCTTC.

This chain joins TRBV29-1 and TRBJ1-5; the D is unclear. V was clipped by 5 bases and J by 9 bases, with 14 bases between them. This CDR3 region has 12 residues. CDR1 is SQVTM and CDR2 is ANQGSEA in the germline V gene. CDR3 nucleotide sequence: TGCAGCGTTAGGGTTACCTCCGGGCCCCAGCATTTT. This gives the protein CSVRVTSGPQHF. The variable domain in full, with the rest retrieved from reference TRBV29-1 and TRBJ1-5, is SAVISQKPSRDICQRGTSLTIQCQVDSQVTMMFWYRQQPGQSLTLIATANQGSEATYESGFVIDKFPISRPNLTFSTLTVSNMSPEDSSIYLCSVRVTSGPQHFGDGTRLSIL.

The rearrangement uses TRBV2 and TRBJ1-1, with D unclear. The germline V gene encodes CDR1 SNHLY and CDR2 FYNNEI. This CDR3 region has 12 residues. The V and J ends lost 7 bases and 5 bases respectively, with 11 bases between them. The CDR3 protein is CASILVGTEAFF. The DNA of the CDR3 is TGTGCCAGCATCCTCGTTGGGACTGAAGCTTTCTTT.

The V gene is TRBV6-2 or TRBV6-3, the J gene TRBJ1-5; tentatively, D is TRBD1 (6 bases). This CDR3 region has 15 residues. Germline CDR1 MNHEY, CDR2 SVGEGT. Trimming left V 2 bases short and J 0 bases short, with 8 bases between. CDR3 coding DNA: TGTGCCAGCAGTTACGTCAGGGGTAGCAATCAGCCCCAGCATTTT. Its protein product is CASSYVRGSNQPQHF.

Only one count was recorded for this clone. V usage is TRBV5-1 and J usage is TRBJ2-7, with TRBD1 matching over 9 bases. Germline CDR1 and CDR2: SGHRS and YFSETQ. The trim removed 4 bases at V and 1 base at J, leaving 9 bases unmatched. This CDR3 is 16 amino acids long. The CDR3: CASSPPGDRASYEQYF. The CDR3 coding sequence is TGCGCCAGCAGCCCTCCCGGGGACAGGGCTTCCTACGAGCAGTACTTC.

This clone appeared many times. The genes are TRBV27 and TRBJ1-1, with D uncertain. The CDR3 is 13 residues long. Germline assignment: CDR1 MNHEY and CDR2 SMNVEV (reference sequence). Trimming took 4 bases from V and 1 from J, leaving 7 bases between them. The chain's CDR3 is CASSYKPNTEAFF. The CDR3 DNA sequence: TGTGCCAGCAGTTATAAACCGAACACTGAAGCTTTCTTT.

The rearrangement links TRBV6-6 to TRBJ1-3; D perhaps matches TRBD1 (5 bases). Trimming took 7 bases from V and 4 from J, leaving 20 bases between them. Germline CDR1 is MNHNY and CDR2 is SVGAGI (reference sequence). This CDR3 is built from 16 residues. DNA for the CDR3: TGTGCCAGCACCTTGGAGGGGCGAACGAGGGGAAACACCATATATTTT. It translates to CASTLEGRTRGNTIYF.

J is TRBJ2-2 and V is TRBV5-6; the match to TRBD1 covers 10 bases. The CDR3 has 18 amino acids. The V segment lost 4 bases and the J segment 3 bases; nucleotides outside the gene matches: 12. CDR1 is SGHDT, CDR2 YYEEEE, per germline. As DNA, the CDR3 is TGTGCCAGCAGCGTGGACTGGGACAGGGGATCCCACACCGGGGAGCTGTTTTTT. Translation: CASSVDWDRGSHTGELFF.

The chain employs TRBV6-5 and TRBJ1-5, with 9 bases that match TRBD1. The CDR3 extends over 15 amino acids. Trimming removed 4 bases from V and 5 bases from J; junction bases left unmatched: 6. Germline assignment: CDR1 MNHEY and CDR2 SVGAGI. In nucleotides, the CDR3 is TGTGCCAGCAGTTCCCTGGGACAGGGCGATCAGCCCCAGCATTTT. Protein: CASSSLGQGDQPQHF.